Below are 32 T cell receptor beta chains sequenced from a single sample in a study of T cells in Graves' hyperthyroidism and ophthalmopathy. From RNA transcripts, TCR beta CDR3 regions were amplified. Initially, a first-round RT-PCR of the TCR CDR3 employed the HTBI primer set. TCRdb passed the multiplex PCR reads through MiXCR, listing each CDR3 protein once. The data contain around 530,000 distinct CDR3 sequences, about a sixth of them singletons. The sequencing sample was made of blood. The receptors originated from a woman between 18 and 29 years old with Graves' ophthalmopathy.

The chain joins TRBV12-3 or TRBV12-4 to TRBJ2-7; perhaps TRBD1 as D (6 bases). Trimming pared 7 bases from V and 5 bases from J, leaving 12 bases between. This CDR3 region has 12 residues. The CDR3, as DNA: TGTGCCAGCATTAACAGGGTCCACGAGCAGTACTTC. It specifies CASINRVHEQYF.

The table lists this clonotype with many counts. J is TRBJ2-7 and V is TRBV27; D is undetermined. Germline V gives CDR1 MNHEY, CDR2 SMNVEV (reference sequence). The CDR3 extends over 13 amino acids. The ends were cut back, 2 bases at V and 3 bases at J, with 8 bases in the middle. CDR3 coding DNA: TGTGCCAGCAGTTTAAGTCCAGACTACGAGCAGTACTTC. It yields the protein CASSLSPDYEQYF.

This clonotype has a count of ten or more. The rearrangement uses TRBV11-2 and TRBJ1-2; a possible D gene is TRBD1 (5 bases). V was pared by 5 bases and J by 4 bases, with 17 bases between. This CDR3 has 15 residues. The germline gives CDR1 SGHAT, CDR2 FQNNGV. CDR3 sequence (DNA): TGTGCCAGCAGCCAAATTCGGGGGAAGGGCTATGGCTACACCTTC. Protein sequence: CASSQIRGKGYGYTF.

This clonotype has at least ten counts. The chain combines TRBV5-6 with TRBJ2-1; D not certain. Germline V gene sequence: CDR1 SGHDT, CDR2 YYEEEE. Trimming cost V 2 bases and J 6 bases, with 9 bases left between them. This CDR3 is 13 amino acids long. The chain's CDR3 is CASSFNLVNEQFF. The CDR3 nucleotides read TGTGCCAGCAGCTTTAACCTTGTCAATGAGCAGTTCTTC.

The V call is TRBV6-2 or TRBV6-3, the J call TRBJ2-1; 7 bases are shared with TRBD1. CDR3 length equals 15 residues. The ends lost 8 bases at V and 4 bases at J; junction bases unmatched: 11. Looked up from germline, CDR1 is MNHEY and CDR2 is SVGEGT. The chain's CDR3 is CASESFGTAYNEQFF. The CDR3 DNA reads TGTGCCAGCGAATCTTTCGGGACAGCTTACAATGAGCAGTTCTTC.

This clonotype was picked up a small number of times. The CDR3 spells CASSPLAGGERNIQYF. The CDR3, as DNA: TGTGCCAGCAGTCCCCTAGCGGGAGGGGAGCGGAACATTCAGTACTTC. The rearrangement joins TRBV28 to TRBJ2-4; 12 nucleotides agree with TRBD2. Germline CDR1 MDHEN, CDR2 SYDVKM. The V segment lost 5 bases and the J segment 7 bases; nucleotides outside the gene matches: 9. The CDR3 has 16 amino acids. Supplemented by reference TRBV28 and TRBJ2-4, the full variable domain reads DVKVTQSSRYLVKRTGEKVFLECVQDMDHENMFWYRQDPGLGLRLIYFSYDVKMKEKGDIPEGYSVSREKKERFSLILESASTNQTSMYLCASSPLAGGERNIQYFGAGTRLSVL.

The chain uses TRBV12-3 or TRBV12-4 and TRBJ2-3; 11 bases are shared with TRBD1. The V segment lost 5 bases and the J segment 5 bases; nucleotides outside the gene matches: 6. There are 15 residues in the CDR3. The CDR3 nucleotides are TGTGCCAGCAGTGCCCGGGACAGGGGGGTAGATACGCAGTATTTT. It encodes CASSARDRGVDTQYF.

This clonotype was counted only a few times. CDR3 nucleotides: TGTGCCTGGAGTTGGGTCGGGGGGCCGGGCACAGATACGCAGTATTTT. This translates into CAWSWVGGPGTDTQYF. The gene calls are TRBV30 and TRBJ2-3, with D tentatively TRBD2 (7 bases). In germline, CDR1 is GTSNPN, CDR2 SVGIG (reference sequence). Between the trimmed V and J ends, which lost 2 bases and 1 base, there was a span of 16 bases. The CDR3 has 16 residues.

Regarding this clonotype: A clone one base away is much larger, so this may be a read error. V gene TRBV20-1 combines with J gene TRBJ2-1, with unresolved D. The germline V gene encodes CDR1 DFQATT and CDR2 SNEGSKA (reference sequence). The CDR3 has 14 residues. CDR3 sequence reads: CSAREGSFYNEQSF. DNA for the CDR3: TGCAGTGCTAGAGAGGGTAGCTTCTACAATGAGCAGTCCTTC.

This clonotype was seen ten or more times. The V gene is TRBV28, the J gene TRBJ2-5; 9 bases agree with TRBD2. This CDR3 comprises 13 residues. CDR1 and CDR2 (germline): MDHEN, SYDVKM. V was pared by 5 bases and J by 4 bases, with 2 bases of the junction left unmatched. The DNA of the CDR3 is TGTGCCAGCAGTGCGGGAGGGAGAGAGACCCAGTACTTC. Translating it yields CASSAGGRETQYF.

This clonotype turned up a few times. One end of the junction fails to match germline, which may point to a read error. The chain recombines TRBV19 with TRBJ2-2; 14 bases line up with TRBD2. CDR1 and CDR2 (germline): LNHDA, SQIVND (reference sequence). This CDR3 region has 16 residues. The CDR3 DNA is TGCGCCAGCAGCCCTGGGACTAGCGGGAGATCAGGGGAGCTGTTTTTT. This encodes CASSPGTSGRSGELFF.

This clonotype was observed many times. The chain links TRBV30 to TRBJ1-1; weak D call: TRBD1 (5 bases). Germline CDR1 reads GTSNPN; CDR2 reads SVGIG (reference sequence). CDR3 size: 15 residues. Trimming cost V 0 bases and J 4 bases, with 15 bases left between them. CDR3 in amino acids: CAWSVWAGKSTEAFF. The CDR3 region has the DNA TGTGCCTGGAGTGTATGGGCAGGGAAGAGCACTGAAGCTTTCTTT.

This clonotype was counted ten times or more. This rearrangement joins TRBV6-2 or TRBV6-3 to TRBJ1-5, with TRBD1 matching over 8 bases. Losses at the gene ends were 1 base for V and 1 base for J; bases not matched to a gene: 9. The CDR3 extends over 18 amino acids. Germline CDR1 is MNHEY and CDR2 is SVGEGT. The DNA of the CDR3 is TGTGCCAGCAGTTACTGGACAGGGCGGGGGTTGAGCAATCAGCCCCAGCATTTT. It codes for CASSYWTGRGLSNQPQHF.

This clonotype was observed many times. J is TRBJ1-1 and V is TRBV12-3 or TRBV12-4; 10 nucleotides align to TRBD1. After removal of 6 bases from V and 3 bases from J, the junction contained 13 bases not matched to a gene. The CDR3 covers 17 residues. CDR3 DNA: TGTGCCAGCAGCACAGACAGGGGGCAAGAGGGGTACACTGAAGCTTTCTTT. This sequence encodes CASSTDRGQEGYTEAFF.

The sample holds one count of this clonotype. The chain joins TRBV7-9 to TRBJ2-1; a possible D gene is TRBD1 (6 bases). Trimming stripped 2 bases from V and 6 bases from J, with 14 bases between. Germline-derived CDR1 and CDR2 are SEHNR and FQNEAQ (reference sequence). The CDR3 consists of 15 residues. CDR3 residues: CASSLSGVQINEQFF. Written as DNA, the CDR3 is TGTGCCAGCAGCTTATCAGGGGTCCAGATCAATGAGCAGTTCTTC.

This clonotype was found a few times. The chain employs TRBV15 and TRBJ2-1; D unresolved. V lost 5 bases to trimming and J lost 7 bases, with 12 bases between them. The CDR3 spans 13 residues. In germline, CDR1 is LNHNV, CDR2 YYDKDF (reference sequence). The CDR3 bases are TGTGCCACCAGCTATAGGATGGGGAATGAGCAGTTCTTC. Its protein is CATSYRMGNEQFF.

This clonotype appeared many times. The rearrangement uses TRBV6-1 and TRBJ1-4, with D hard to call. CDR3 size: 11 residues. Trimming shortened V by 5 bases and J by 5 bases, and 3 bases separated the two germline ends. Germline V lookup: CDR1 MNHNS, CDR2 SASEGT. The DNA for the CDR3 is TGTGCCAGCAGTCACAATGAAAAACTGTTTTTT. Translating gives CASSHNEKLFF.

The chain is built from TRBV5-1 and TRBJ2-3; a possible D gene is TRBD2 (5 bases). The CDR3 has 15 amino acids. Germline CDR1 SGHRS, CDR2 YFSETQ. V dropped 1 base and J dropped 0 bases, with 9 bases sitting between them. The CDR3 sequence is CASSLSRRSTDTQYF. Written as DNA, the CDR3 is TGCGCCAGCAGCTTGTCCCGGAGGAGCACAGATACGCAGTATTTT.

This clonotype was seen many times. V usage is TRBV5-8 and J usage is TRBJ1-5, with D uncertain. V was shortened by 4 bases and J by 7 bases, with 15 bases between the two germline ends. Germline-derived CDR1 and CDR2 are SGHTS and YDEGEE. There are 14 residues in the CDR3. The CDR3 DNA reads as TGTGCCAGCAGCGGCGTACAGAAGTCGCAGCCCCAGCATTTT. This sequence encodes CASSGVQKSQPQHF.

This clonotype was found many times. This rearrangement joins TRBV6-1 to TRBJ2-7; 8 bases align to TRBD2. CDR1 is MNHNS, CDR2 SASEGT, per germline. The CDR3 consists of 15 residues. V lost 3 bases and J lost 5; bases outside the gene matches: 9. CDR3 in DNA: TGTGCCAGCAGTGAGTCGGGGGGGGGGTTCAACGAGCAGTACTTC. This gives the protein CASSESGGGFNEQYF.

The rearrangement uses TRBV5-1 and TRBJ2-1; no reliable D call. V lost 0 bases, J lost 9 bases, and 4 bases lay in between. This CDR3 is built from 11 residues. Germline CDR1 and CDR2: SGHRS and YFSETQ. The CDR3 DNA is TGCGCCAGCAGCTTGGCTTCTGAGCAGTTCTTC. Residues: CASSLASEQFF.

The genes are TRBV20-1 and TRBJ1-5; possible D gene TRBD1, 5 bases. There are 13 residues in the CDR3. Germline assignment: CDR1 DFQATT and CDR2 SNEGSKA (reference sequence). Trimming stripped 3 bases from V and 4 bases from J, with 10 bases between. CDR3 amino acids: CSARLGTNQPQHF. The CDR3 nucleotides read TGCAGTGCTAGGCTAGGGACGAATCAGCCCCAGCATTTT.

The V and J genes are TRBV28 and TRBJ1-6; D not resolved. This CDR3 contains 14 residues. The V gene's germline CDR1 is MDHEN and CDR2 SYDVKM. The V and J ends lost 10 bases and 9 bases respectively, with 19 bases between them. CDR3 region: CANQATPGISPLHF. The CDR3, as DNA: TGTGCCAACCAGGCAACCCCTGGGATTTCACCCCTCCACTTT.

CDR3 region: CASSPGLAGVLVEQYF. CDR3 bases: TGCGCCAGCAGCCCGGGACTAGCGGGAGTTCTCGTCGAGCAGTACTTC. This chain joins TRBV5-1 and TRBJ2-7; TRBD2 matches at 14 bases. Germline trimming cut 4 bases from V and 6 bases from J; bases unmatched to any gene: 9. Germline lookup yields CDR1 SGHRS and CDR2 YFSETQ. The CDR3 totals 16 residues.

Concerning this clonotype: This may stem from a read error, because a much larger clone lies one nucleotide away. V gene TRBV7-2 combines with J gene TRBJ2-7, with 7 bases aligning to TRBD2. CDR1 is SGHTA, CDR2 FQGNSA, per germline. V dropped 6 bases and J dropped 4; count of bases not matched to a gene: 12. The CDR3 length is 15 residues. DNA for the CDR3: TGTGCCAGCAGACCATACGGGGGGTCGACTTACGAGCAGTACTTC. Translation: CASRPYGGSTYEQYF.

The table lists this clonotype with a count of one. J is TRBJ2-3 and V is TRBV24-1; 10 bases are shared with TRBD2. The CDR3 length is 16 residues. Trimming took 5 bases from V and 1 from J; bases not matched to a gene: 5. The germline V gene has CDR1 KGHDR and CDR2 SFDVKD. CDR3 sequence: CATSAASGRGTDTQYF. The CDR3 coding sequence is TGTGCCACCAGTGCCGCAAGCGGGAGGGGCACAGATACGCAGTATTTT.

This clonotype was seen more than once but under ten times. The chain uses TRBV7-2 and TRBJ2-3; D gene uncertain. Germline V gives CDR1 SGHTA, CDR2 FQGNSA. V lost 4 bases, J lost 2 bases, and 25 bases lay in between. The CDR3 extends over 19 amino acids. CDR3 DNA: TGTGCCAGCAGCTCTACCCTTGGGGTTAGTGGCGCATTCACAGATACGCAGTATTTT. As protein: CASSSTLGVSGAFTDTQYF.

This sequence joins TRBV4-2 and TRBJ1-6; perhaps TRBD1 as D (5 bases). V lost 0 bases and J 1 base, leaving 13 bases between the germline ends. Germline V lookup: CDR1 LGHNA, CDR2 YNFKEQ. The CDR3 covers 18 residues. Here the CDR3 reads CASSQDLAGNSYNSPLHF. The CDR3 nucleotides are TGTGCCAGCAGCCAAGATTTGGCAGGGAATTCCTATAATTCACCCCTCCACTTT.

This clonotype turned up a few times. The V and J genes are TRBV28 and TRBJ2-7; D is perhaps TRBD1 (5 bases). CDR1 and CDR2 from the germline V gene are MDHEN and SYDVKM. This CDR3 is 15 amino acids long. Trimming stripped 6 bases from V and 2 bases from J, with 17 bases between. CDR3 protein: CASSTGPRGPYEQYF. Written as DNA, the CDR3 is TGTGCCAGCAGCACAGGCCCTAGGGGTCCCTACGAGCAGTACTTC.

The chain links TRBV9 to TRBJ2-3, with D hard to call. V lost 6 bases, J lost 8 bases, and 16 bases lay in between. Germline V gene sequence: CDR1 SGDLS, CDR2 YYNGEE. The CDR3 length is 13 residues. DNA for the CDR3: TGTGCCAGCAACCCCTACACCAGAGGTACGCAGTATTTT. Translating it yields CASNPYTRGTQYF.

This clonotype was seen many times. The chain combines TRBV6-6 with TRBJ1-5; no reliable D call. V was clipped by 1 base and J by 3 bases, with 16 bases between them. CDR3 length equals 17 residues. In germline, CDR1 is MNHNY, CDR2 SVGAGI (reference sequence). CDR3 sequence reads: CASSYLNLDGSNQPQHF. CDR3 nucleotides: TGTGCCAGCAGTTACTTAAATTTAGACGGTTCCAATCAGCCCCAGCATTTT.

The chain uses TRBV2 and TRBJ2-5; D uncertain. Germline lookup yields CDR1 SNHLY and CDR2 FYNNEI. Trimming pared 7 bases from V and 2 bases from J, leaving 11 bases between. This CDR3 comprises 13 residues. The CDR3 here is CASKTLRQETQYF. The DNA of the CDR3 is TGTGCCAGCAAGACCTTACGTCAAGAGACCCAGTACTTC.